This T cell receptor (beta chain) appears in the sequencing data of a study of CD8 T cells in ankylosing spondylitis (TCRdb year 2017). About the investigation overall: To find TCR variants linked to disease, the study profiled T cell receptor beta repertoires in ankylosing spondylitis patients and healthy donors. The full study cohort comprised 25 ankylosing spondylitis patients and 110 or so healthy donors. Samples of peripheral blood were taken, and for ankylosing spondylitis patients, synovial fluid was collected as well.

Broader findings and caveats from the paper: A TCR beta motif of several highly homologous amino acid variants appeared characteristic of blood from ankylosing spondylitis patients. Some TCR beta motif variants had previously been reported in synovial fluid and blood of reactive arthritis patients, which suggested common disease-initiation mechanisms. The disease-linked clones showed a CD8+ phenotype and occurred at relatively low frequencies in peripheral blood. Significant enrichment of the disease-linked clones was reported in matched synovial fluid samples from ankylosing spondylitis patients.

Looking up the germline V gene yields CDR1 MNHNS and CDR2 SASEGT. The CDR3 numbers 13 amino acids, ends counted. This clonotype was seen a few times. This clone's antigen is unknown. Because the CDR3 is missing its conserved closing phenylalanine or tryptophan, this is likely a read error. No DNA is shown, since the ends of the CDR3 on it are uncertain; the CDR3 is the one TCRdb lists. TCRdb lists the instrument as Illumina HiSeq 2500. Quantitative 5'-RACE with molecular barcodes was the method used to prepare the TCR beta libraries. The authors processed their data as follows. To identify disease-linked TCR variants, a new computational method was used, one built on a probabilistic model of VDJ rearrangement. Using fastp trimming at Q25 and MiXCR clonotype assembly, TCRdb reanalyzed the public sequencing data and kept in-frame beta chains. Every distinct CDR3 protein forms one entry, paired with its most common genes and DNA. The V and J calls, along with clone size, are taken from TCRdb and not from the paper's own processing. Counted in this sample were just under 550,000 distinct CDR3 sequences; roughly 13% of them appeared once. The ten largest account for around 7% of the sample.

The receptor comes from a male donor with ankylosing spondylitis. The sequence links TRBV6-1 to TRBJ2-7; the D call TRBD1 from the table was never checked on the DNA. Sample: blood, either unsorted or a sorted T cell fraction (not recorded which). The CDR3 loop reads CASSETLDRRTLI.